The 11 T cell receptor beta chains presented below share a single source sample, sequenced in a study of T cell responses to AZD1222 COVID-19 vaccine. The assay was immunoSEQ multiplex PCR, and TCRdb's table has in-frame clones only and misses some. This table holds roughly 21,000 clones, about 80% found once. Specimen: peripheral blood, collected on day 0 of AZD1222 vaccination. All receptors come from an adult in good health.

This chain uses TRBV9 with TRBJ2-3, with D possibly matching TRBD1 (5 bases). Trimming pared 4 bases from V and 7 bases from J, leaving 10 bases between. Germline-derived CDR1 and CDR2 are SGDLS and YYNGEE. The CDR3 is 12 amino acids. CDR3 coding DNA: TGTGCCAGCAGCCCTGACAGTTATACGCAGTATTTT. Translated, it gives CASSPDSYTQYF.

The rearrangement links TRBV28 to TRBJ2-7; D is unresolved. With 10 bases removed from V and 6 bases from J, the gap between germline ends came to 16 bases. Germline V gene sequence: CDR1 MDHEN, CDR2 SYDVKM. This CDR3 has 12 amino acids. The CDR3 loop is CANGRDGGEQYF. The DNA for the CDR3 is TGTGCCAACGGACGAGACGGTGGCGAGCAGTACTTC.

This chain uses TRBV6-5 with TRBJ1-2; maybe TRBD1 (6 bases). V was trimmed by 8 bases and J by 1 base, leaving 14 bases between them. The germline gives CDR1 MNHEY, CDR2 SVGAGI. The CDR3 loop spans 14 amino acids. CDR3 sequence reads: CASVRTVFNYGYTF. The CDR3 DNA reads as TGTGCCAGCGTACGGACAGTTTTTAACTATGGCTACACCTTC.

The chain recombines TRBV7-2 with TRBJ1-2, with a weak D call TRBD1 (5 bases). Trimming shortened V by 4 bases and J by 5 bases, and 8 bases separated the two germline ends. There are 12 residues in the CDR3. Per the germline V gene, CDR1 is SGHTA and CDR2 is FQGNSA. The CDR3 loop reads CASSSGTYGYTF. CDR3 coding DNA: TGTGCCAGCAGCTCCGGGACTTATGGCTACACCTTC.

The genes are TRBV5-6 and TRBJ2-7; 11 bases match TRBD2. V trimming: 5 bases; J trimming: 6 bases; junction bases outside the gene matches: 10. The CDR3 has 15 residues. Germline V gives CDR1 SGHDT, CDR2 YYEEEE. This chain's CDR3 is CASSRSGTSGSEQYF. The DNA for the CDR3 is TGTGCCAGCAGTCGTTCCGGGACTAGCGGCTCCGAGCAGTACTTC.

The CDR3 nucleotides are TGTGCCAGCAGCTTATCTAGCGGGGGCCTCAATGAGCAGTTCTTC. This translates into CASSLSSGGLNEQFF. The chain couples TRBV7-3 to TRBJ2-1; TRBD2 agrees at 10 bases. Per germline, CDR1 SGHTA and CDR2 FQGTGA. Losses at the gene ends were 2 bases for V and 6 bases for J; bases not matched to a gene: 4. The CDR3 is made up of 15 amino acids.

CDR3 coding DNA: TGTGCCAGTAGTATAAGCAGGGTTGGAACCGGGGAGCTGTTTTTT. As protein: CASSISRVGTGELFF. This chain links TRBV19 with TRBJ2-2, with D tentatively TRBD1 (5 bases). Germline CDR1 and CDR2: LNHDA and SQIVND (reference sequence). The CDR3 runs to 15 residues. Trimming shortened V by 2 bases and J by 5 bases, and 12 bases separated the two germline ends.

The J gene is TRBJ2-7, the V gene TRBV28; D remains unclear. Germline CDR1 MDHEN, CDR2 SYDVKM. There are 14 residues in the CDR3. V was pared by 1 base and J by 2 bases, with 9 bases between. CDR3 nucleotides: TGTGCCAGCAGTTTATTCCTAGGGACCTACGAGCAGTACTTC. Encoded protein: CASSLFLGTYEQYF. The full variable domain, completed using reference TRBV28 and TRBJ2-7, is DVKVTQSSRYLVKRTGEKVFLECVQDMDHENMFWYRQDPGLGLRLIYFSYDVKMKEKGDIPEGYSVSREKKERFSLILESASTNQTSMYLCASSLFLGTYEQYFGPGTRLTVT.

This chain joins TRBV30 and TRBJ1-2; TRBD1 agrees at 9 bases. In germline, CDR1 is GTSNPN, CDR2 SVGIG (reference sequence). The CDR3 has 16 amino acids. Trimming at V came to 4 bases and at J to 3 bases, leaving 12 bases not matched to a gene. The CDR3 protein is CAWKPGQGSAYYGYTF. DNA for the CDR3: TGTGCCTGGAAACCGGGACAGGGTTCGGCGTACTATGGCTACACCTTC.

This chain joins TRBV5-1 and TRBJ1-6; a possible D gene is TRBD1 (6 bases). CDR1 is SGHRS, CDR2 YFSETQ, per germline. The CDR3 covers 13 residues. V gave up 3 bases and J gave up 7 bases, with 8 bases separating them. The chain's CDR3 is CASSYQGNSPLHF. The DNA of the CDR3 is TGCGCCAGCAGCTACCAGGGGAATTCACCCCTCCACTTT.

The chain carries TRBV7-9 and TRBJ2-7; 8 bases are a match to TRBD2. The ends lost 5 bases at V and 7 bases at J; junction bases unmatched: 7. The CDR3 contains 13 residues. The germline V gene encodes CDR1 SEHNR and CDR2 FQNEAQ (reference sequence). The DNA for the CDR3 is TGTGCCAGCAGCCCCCGCGGGGGGCAGGAGCAGTACTTC. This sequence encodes CASSPRGGQEQYF. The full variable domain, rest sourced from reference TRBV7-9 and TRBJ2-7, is DTGVSQNPRHKITKRGQNVTFRCDPISEHNRLYWYRQTLGQGPEFLTYFQNEAQLEKSRLLSDRFSAERPKGSFSTLEIQRTEQGDSAMYLCASSPRGGQEQYFGPGTRLTVT.